Following are 25 T cell receptor beta chains from one sample sequenced in a study of technical replicates of blood from a few donors. Profiled with immunoSEQ multiplex PCR; TCRdb holds only in-frame clones, not every one. The repertoire holds fewer than 100,000 clones, with under 97% as singletons. Sequencing used T cells isolated from PBMCs. These receptors were collected from a human donor in good health.

V and J are TRBV30 and TRBJ2-5; D gene uncertain. Germline CDR1 GTSNPN, CDR2 SVGIG (reference sequence). V lost 2 bases and J 0 bases, leaving 4 bases between the germline ends. This CDR3 has 12 residues. CDR3 in DNA: TGTGCCTGGAGTCACAACCAAGAGACCCAGTACTTC. As protein: CAWSHNQETQYF.

The chain is built from TRBV18 and TRBJ2-1, with TRBD2 identical over 14 bases. CDR3 length: 17 residues. V trimming: 3 bases; J trimming: 10 bases; junction bases outside the gene matches: 11. Looked up from germline, CDR1 is KGHSH and CDR2 is LQKENI. CDR3 nucleotides: TGTGCCAGCTCACCGCAGTCCGGGACTAGCGGGAGAGGGGAGCAGTTCTTC. This encodes CASSPQSGTSGRGEQFF.

V usage is TRBV6-1 and J usage is TRBJ1-5; D is ambiguous. Trimming shortened V by 0 bases and J by 2 bases, and 11 bases separated the two germline ends. From germline, CDR1 is MNHNS and CDR2 SASEGT. The CDR3 loop spans 16 amino acids. CDR3 loop: CASSEAPGTGNQPQHF. The CDR3 DNA reads as TGTGCCAGCAGTGAAGCTCCGGGTACTGGCAATCAGCCCCAGCATTTT.

CDR3 amino acids: CASSLYGGGQGFSGANVLTF. The CDR3 DNA sequence: TGTGCCAGCAGCCTCTATGGGGGGGGACAGGGTTTTTCTGGGGCCAACGTCCTGACTTTC. The chain links TRBV5-4 to TRBJ2-6; 9 bases are a match to TRBD1. The CDR3 consists of 20 residues. CDR1 is SGHNT and CDR2 is YYREEE in the germline V gene (reference sequence). The ends lost 4 bases at V and 1 base at J; junction bases unmatched: 15.

Concerning this clone itself: At one end the junction does not follow the germline gene, possibly because of a read error. The chain combines TRBV5-1 with TRBJ2-1; 9 positions agree with TRBD2. The germline V gene has CDR1 SGHRS and CDR2 YFSETQ. CDR3 size: 18 residues. The CDR3 region is CASCFQGDTGTSLNEQFF. The DNA for the CDR3 is TGCGCCAGCTGCTTCCAGGGGGATACCGGGACTAGCCTCAATGAGCAGTTCTTC.

V is TRBV5-4 and J is TRBJ1-1, with TRBD1 as a possible D gene (5 bases). V lost 3 bases and J 4 bases, leaving 22 bases between the germline ends. The CDR3 spans 17 residues. Germline assignment: CDR1 SGHNT and CDR2 YYREEE (reference sequence). CDR3 coding DNA: TGTGCCAGCAGCTCGCGCCCCCAAGTCACAGGATTCACTGAAGCTTTCTTT. Protein product: CASSSRPQVTGFTEAFF.

The chain links TRBV7-8 to TRBJ2-7; D may be TRBD2 (5 bases). The V end was cut by 1 base, the J end by 6 bases, with 13 bases between. Germline lookup yields CDR1 SGHVS and CDR2 FQNEAQ. There are 14 residues in the CDR3. CDR3 nucleotide sequence: TGTGCCAGCAGCTTAGGTCCAGCTAGCAGCGAGCAGTACTTC. Translation: CASSLGPASSEQYF.

The chain's CDR3 is CASIPHYRARNTEAFF. In nucleotides, the CDR3 is TGTGCCAGTATCCCCCACTACAGGGCGAGGAACACTGAAGCTTTCTTT. This rearrangement joins TRBV19 to TRBJ1-1; D may be TRBD1 (6 bases). Germline V CDR1 and CDR2: LNHDA, SQIVND (reference sequence). Trimming removed 7 bases from V and 1 base from J, with 19 bases in between. The CDR3 loop spans 16 amino acids. The whole variable domain, filled in from reference TRBV19 and TRBJ1-1, reads DGGITQSPKYLFRKEGQNVTLSCEQNLNHDAMYWYRQDPGQGLRLIYYSQIVNDFQKGDIAEGYSVSREKKESFPLTVTSAQKNPTAFYLCASIPHYRARNTEAFFGQGTRLTVV.

This chain links TRBV20-1 with TRBJ2-3, with a weak D call TRBD1 (5 bases). The V gene lost 5 bases and the J gene lost 10 bases, with 13 bases spanning the gap. CDR3 length: 11 residues. Germline V gene data show CDR1 as DFQATT and CDR2 as SNEGSKA (reference sequence). CDR3 protein: CSALTGLPQYF. DNA for the CDR3: TGCAGTGCTCTTACAGGTTTACCGCAGTATTTT.

The chain links TRBV6-1 to TRBJ2-7; D is perhaps TRBD2 (7 bases). The CDR3 totals 12 residues. Germline assignment: CDR1 MNHNS and CDR2 SASEGT. Between the trimmed V and J ends, which lost 7 bases and 6 bases, there was a span of 13 bases. The CDR3 DNA follows: TGTGCCAGCAACCGGGGGGCGGGCGAGCAGTACTTC. This encodes CASNRGAGEQYF.

This clone was recorded only once. The chain couples TRBV5-6 to TRBJ1-2, with D possibly being TRBD1 (5 bases). The CDR3 loop spans 15 amino acids. Germline CDR1 is SGHDT and CDR2 is YYEEEE. V was shortened by 0 bases and J by 1 base, with 10 bases between the two germline ends. The CDR3 coding sequence is TGTGCCAGCAGCTTGGGGGCTCAGGGTAACTATGGCTACACCTTC. Protein: CASSLGAQGNYGYTF.

The chain recombines TRBV18 with TRBJ2-5, with unresolved D. The germline gives CDR1 KGHSH, CDR2 LQKENI. There are 14 residues in the CDR3. Trimming pared 6 bases from V and 1 base from J, leaving 12 bases between. CDR3 DNA sequence: TGTGCCAGCTCCCAACTGAGCACCCAAGAGACCCAGTACTTC. Residues: CASSQLSTQETQYF. Full variable domain (outside the CDR3, taken from reference TRBV18 and TRBJ2-5): NAGVMQNPRHLVRRRGQEARLRCSPMKGHSHVYWYRQLPEEGLKFMVYLQKENIIDESGMPKERFSAEFPKEGPSILRIQQVVRGDSAAYFCASSQLSTQETQYFGPGTRLLVL.

CDR3 DNA sequence: TGTGCCAGCAGCTTAAGCTCTAGTAGCGCCGGGGAGCTGTTTTTT. Encoded protein: CASSLSSSSAGELFF. The chain combines TRBV7-9 with TRBJ2-2, with D possibly TRBD2 on 5 matching bases. Trimming shortened V by 2 bases and J by 6 bases, and 13 bases separated the two germline ends. CDR1 and CDR2 from the germline V gene are SEHNR and FQNEAQ (reference sequence). The CDR3 extends over 15 amino acids.

This chain connects TRBV25-1 to TRBJ1-2, with TRBD1 matching 7 bases. The CDR3 extends over 13 amino acids. Germline V gives CDR1 MGHDK, CDR2 SYGVNS. V was pared by 3 bases and J by 4 bases, with 2 bases of the junction left unmatched. CDR3 amino acids: CASSEGQSYGYTF. The CDR3, as DNA: TGTGCCAGCAGTGAGGGACAGTCCTATGGCTACACCTTC.

V gene TRBV5-1 combines with J gene TRBJ2-2; D remains ambiguous. Trimming removed 4 bases from V and 3 bases from J, with 13 bases in between. The CDR3 is 15 amino acids. From germline, CDR1 is SGHRS and CDR2 YFSETQ. The DNA for the CDR3 is TGCGCCAGCAGCCTGCAGACTTCTGACACCGGGGAGCTGTTTTTT. This translates into CASSLQTSDTGELFF.

This sequence joins TRBV4-1 and TRBJ1-3; weak D call: TRBD1 (5 bases). CDR3 length: 15 residues. V dropped 2 bases and J dropped 0 bases, with 8 bases sitting between them. The germline V gene encodes CDR1 MGHRA and CDR2 YSYEKL. CDR3 sequence: CASSQQGLSGNTIYF. The CDR3 region has the DNA TGCGCCAGCAGCCAACAGGGCCTCTCTGGAAACACCATATATTTT.

The chain combines TRBV6-5 with TRBJ2-5; possibly TRBD1 for D (6 bases). The CDR3 runs to 12 residues. Germline V CDR1 and CDR2: MNHEY, SVGAGI. V lost 5 bases and J lost 2, with 6 bases in between. The CDR3 bases are TGTGCCAGCAGTCAGGGGCAAGAGACCCAGTACTTC. Its translation: CASSQGQETQYF.

The J gene is TRBJ2-2, the V gene TRBV28; 7 bases fit TRBD1. V dropped 6 bases and J dropped 2; count of bases not matched to a gene: 9. CDR3 length: 16 residues. CDR1 is MDHEN and CDR2 is SYDVKM in the germline V gene. The CDR3 region is CASSEYRGPNTGELFF. The CDR3 nucleotides read TGTGCCAGCAGCGAATACAGGGGACCCAACACCGGGGAGCTGTTTTTT.

The V gene is TRBV10-2, the J gene TRBJ1-5; perhaps TRBD1 as D (6 bases). Germline V gene sequence: CDR1 WSHSY, CDR2 SAAADI. The V end was cut by 3 bases, the J end by 0 bases, with 6 bases between. The CDR3 is 14 amino acids. In nucleotides, the CDR3 is TGCGCCAGCAGTGACAGGGGTAGCAATCAGCCCCAGCATTTT. Amino acids: CASSDRGSNQPQHF.

The chain is built from TRBV19 and TRBJ2-3; 7 positions match TRBD2. Trimming at V came to 9 bases and at J to 5 bases, leaving 17 bases not matched to a gene. The length of the CDR3 is 16 residues. The V gene's germline CDR1 is LNHDA and CDR2 SQIVND (reference sequence). CDR3 DNA: TGTGCCAGCCGGGCGGGGGTCGGGGGGTACAGAGATACGCAGTATTTT. Translating it yields CASRAGVGGYRDTQYF.

The gene calls are TRBV5-1 and TRBJ1-3, with D unclear. The CDR3 has 14 amino acids. Germline values: CDR1 SGHRS, CDR2 YFSETQ. The V end lost 4 bases, the J end lost 0 bases, and 8 bases lay between the germline ends. The CDR3 region is CASSPVASGNTIYF. The CDR3 DNA is TGCGCCAGCAGCCCGGTTGCCTCTGGAAACACCATATATTTT.

The rearrangement uses TRBV27 and TRBJ2-1; 10 nucleotides line up with TRBD2. The germline V gene has CDR1 MNHEY and CDR2 SMNVEV (reference sequence). The CDR3 has 15 amino acids. The trim removed 9 bases at V and 8 bases at J, leaving 13 bases unmatched. This CDR3 reads CASSRSGRAKYEQFF. In DNA form, the CDR3 reads TGTGCCAGTTCCCGGAGCGGGAGGGCCAAATATGAGCAGTTCTTC.

The V gene is TRBV7-9, the J gene TRBJ2-1; 13 nucleotides align to TRBD2. With 5 bases clipped from V and 0 bases from J, the junction kept 10 bases outside the gene matches. CDR1 and CDR2 from the germline V gene are SEHNR and FQNEAQ (reference sequence). The CDR3 consists of 19 residues. The DNA of the CDR3 is TGTGCCAGCAGCCTGGGACTAGCGGGGACTATAAGCTCCTACAATGAGCAGTTCTTC. Amino acids: CASSLGLAGTISSYNEQFF.

The chain carries TRBV27 and TRBJ2-6, with 9 bases fitting TRBD1. V dropped 6 bases and J dropped 4; count of bases not matched to a gene: 13. The germline V gene encodes CDR1 MNHEY and CDR2 SMNVEV (reference sequence). This CDR3 comprises 18 residues. The CDR3 region has the DNA TGTGCCAGCAGCCACCGGGACAGGGCCTTGTCGGGGGCCAACGTCCTGACTTTC. Translated: CASSHRDRALSGANVLTF.

The chain employs TRBV5-1 and TRBJ2-1; 7 positions agree with TRBD1. Germline V gene sequence: CDR1 SGHRS, CDR2 YFSETQ. J was trimmed by 8 bases and V by 5 bases; bases with no gene match: 7. The CDR3 runs to 13 residues. The CDR3 region is CASSSTGLDEQFF. CDR3 in DNA: TGCGCCAGCAGTTCGACAGGGTTGGATGAGCAGTTCTTC.